Following are 19 T cell receptor beta chains from one sample sequenced in a study of OX40 agonist ivuxolimab in advanced cancers. Assay used: immunoSEQ multiplex PCR; TCRdb lists only in-frame clones, some missing. The data contain about 34,000 clones, 80% to 85% of them seen just once; the ten biggest clones take up under 1.5%. This sample comprised CD4+ or CD8+ T cells sorted from blood, obtained in a trial of the OX40 agonist ivuxolimab. Every receptor here comes from an adult with an advanced solid tumor such as melanoma, head and neck, liver or kidney cancer.

This clone was observed a single time. This rearrangement joins TRBV4-3 to TRBJ1-6; unclear D gene. Germline values: CDR1 LGHNA, CDR2 YSLEER. Between the trimmed V and J ends, which lost 0 bases and 8 bases, there was a span of 20 bases. There are 18 residues in the CDR3. The CDR3 region has the DNA TGCGCCAGCAGCCAAGATGGACCCCGGGCACGACGGTATTCACCCCTCCACTTT. This encodes CASSQDGPRARRYSPLHF.

The V and J genes are TRBV6-6 and TRBJ2-3; a possible D gene is TRBD2 (5 bases). Per the germline V gene, CDR1 is MNHNY and CDR2 is SVGAGI (reference sequence). Trimming left V 5 bases short and J 2 bases short, with 11 bases between. The CDR3 runs 14 residues. CDR3 amino acids: CASSGSLYTDTQYF. The CDR3 nucleotides read TGTGCCAGCAGTGGGAGCCTTTACACAGATACGCAGTATTTT.

This chain links TRBV2 with TRBJ1-6; D remains unclear. CDR1 is SNHLY, CDR2 FYNNEI, per germline. V lost 2 bases, J lost 14 bases, and 19 bases lay in between. The CDR3 totals 15 residues. The CDR3, as DNA: TGTGCCAGCAGTGAATGGGCCAGCCGACTCGGGACCCTCCACTTT. Protein sequence: CASSEWASRLGTLHF.

The chain couples TRBV6-8 to TRBJ1-2, with D maybe TRBD1 (6 bases). Germline CDR1 reads MNHGY; CDR2 reads SAAAGT. V was cut by 7 bases and J by 8 bases, with 29 bases left in between. The CDR3 extends over 17 amino acids. The CDR3 reads CASIQSPRGEGSKGYTF. The CDR3, as DNA: TGTGCCAGCATTCAATCGCCCAGGGGCGAGGGGAGTAAAGGCTACACCTTC.

This clone is a singleton in its sample. V gene TRBV5-4 combines with J gene TRBJ2-3; D is unclear. The CDR3 has 12 amino acids. Trimming removed 4 bases at V and 0 bases at J, with 3 bases between. CDR1 is SGHNT and CDR2 is YYREEE in the germline V gene (reference sequence). The CDR3: CASSTSTDTQYF. CDR3 coding DNA: TGTGCCAGCAGCACCAGCACAGATACGCAGTATTTT.

The V and J genes are TRBV7-9 and TRBJ2-5; D may be TRBD2 (6 bases). V was clipped by 1 base and J by 7 bases, with 19 bases between them. The CDR3 extends over 16 amino acids. Germline CDR1 and CDR2: SEHNR and FQNEAQ (reference sequence). CDR3 loop: CASSLEGTALGGTQYF. DNA of the CDR3: TGTGCCAGCAGCTTAGAAGGGACGGCTCTCGGGGGGACCCAGTACTTC.

V gene TRBV10-1 combines with J gene TRBJ1-1; D is ambiguous. The CDR3 consists of 13 residues. Germline CDR1 is WNHNN and CDR2 is SYGVQD (reference sequence). V dropped 6 bases and J dropped 4 bases, with 12 bases sitting between them. CDR3 nucleotides: TGCGCCAGCAGCGCCCATTGGGGCACTGAAGCTTTCTTT. Translating it yields CASSAHWGTEAFF.

The rearrangement uses TRBV2 and TRBJ1-5; D is uncertain. V gave up 1 base and J gave up 7 bases, with 11 bases separating them. In germline, CDR1 is SNHLY, CDR2 FYNNEI. The CDR3 extends over 14 amino acids. The DNA for the CDR3 is TGTGCCAGCAGTGAAGTAAAGGAATGGCAGCCCCAGCATTTT. It is translated as CASSEVKEWQPQHF.

The CDR3 DNA reads TGTGCCACCAGCAGAGGGTCAAAGAGCACTGAAGCTTTCTTT. This codes for CATSRGSKSTEAFF. The gene calls are TRBV15 and TRBJ1-1; D call uncertain. From germline, CDR1 is LNHNV and CDR2 YYDKDF (reference sequence). The CDR3 runs to 14 residues. The V gene lost 1 base and the J gene lost 4 bases, with 10 bases spanning the gap. The full variable domain, its missing parts supplied by reference TRBV15 and TRBJ1-1, is DAMVIQNPRYQVTQFGKPVTLSCSQTLNHNVMYWYQQKSSQAPKLLFHYYDKDFNNEADTPDNFQSRRPNTSFCFLDIRSPGLGDTAMYLCATSRGSKSTEAFFGQGTRLTVV.

V usage is TRBV29-1 and J usage is TRBJ1-1; D perhaps matches TRBD1 (5 bases). V lost 6 bases to trimming and J lost 5 bases, with 16 bases between them. The CDR3 totals 13 residues. The germline V gene has CDR1 SQVTM and CDR2 ANQGSEA. The CDR3 reads CSVDTGRGTEAFF. CDR3 bases: TGCAGCGTCGACACAGGTCGGGGGACTGAAGCTTTCTTT.

The chain combines TRBV7-9 with TRBJ2-2; 10 nucleotides match TRBD2. The ends lost 5 bases at V and 4 bases at J; junction bases unmatched: 4. The CDR3 sequence is 15 residues long. The germline V gene has CDR1 SEHNR and CDR2 FQNEAQ (reference sequence). CDR3 region: CASSRAGGFTGELFF. As DNA, the CDR3 is TGTGCCAGCAGCCGAGCGGGAGGGTTCACCGGGGAGCTGTTTTTT.

This chain connects TRBV7-2 to TRBJ2-5; 7 positions agree with TRBD2. The V gene end was trimmed by 5 bases and the J gene end by 4 bases; junction bases not matched to a gene: 7. The germline gives CDR1 SGHTA, CDR2 FQGNSA. The CDR3 runs to 14 residues. CDR3 in DNA: TGTGCCAGCAGCCCCGGACTAGTACTAGAGACCCAGTACTTC. It translates to CASSPGLVLETQYF.

This chain uses TRBV27 with TRBJ1-2; no definite D call. CDR3 length equals 13 residues. V shed 3 bases and J shed 6 bases, with 11 bases lying between them. Germline CDR1 MNHEY, CDR2 SMNVEV (reference sequence). The CDR3 protein is CASSFRAGNGYTF. In nucleotides, the CDR3 is TGTGCCAGCAGTTTTAGGGCCGGAAATGGCTACACCTTC.

V is TRBV15 and J is TRBJ2-1, with 7 bases fitting TRBD2. The CDR3 contains 17 residues. Trimming removed 0 bases from V and 7 bases from J; junction bases left unmatched: 12. Germline V gives CDR1 LNHNV, CDR2 YYDKDF (reference sequence). The CDR3 loop reads CATSRDYPGGGLNEQFF. The DNA of the CDR3 is TGTGCCACCAGCAGAGATTATCCGGGAGGAGGGCTAAATGAGCAGTTCTTC.

The chain recombines TRBV6-5 with TRBJ2-7; no definite D call. Germline CDR1 MNHEY, CDR2 SVGAGI. The CDR3 has 12 amino acids. The V gene lost 0 bases and the J gene lost 6 bases, with 6 bases spanning the gap. DNA for the CDR3: TGTGCCAGCAGTTACTCAGGGTTCGAGCAGTACTTC. Translation: CASSYSGFEQYF.

This clone was detected only a few times. The J gene is TRBJ2-3, the V gene TRBV5-1; D is unclear. CDR3 size: 14 residues. The germline V and J ends were trimmed by 2 bases and 0 bases, with 7 bases remaining between them. Germline V CDR1 and CDR2: SGHRS, YFSETQ. The DNA of the CDR3 is TGCGCCAGCAGCTTCCAAGCTAGCACAGATACGCAGTATTTT. This gives the protein CASSFQASTDTQYF.

This clone turned up a few times. The chain links TRBV4-1 to TRBJ1-3; 7 bases match TRBD1. Germline CDR1 reads MGHRA; CDR2 reads YSYEKL. The CDR3 has 15 amino acids. Trimming removed 1 base from V and 9 bases from J; junction bases left unmatched: 9. CDR3 protein: CASSQGESHRGTIYF. CDR3 DNA: TGCGCCAGCAGCCAAGGGGAGTCTCACAGGGGCACCATATATTTT.

The V gene is TRBV7-2, the J gene TRBJ1-1; a possible D gene is TRBD1 (5 bases). This CDR3 has 18 amino acids. CDR1 and CDR2 (germline): SGHTA, FQGNSA. Trimming shortened V by 0 bases and J by 0 bases, and 17 bases separated the two germline ends. As DNA, the CDR3 is TGTGCCAGCAGCTTAGCCGGGAGGAGGGGAGGTTTGAACACTGAAGCTTTCTTT. The encoded protein is CASSLAGRRGGLNTEAFF.

This chain connects TRBV18 to TRBJ1-1; no definite D call. CDR1 is KGHSH, CDR2 LQKENI, per germline. The CDR3 loop spans 11 amino acids. V lost 3 bases to trimming and J lost 3 bases, with 2 bases between them. CDR3 DNA: TGTGCCAGCTCACCGGACACTGAAGCTTTCTTT. Translating gives CASSPDTEAFF.